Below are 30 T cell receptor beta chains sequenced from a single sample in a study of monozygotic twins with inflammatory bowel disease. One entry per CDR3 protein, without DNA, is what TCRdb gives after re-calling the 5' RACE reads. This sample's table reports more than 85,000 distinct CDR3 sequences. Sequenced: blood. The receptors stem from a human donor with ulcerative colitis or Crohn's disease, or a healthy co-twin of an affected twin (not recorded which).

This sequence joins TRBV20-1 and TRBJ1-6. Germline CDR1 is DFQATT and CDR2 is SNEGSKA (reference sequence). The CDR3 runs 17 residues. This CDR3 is CSARDYGKSSYNSPLHF.

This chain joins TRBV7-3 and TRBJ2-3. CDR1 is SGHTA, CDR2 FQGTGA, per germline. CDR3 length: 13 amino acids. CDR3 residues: CASSLKPADTQYF. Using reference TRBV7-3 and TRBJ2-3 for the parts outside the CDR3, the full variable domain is GAGVSQTPSNKVTEKGKYVELRCDPISGHTALYWYRQSLGQGPEFLIYFQGTGAADDSGLPNDRFFAVRPEGSVSTLKIQRTERGDSAVYLCASSLKPADTQYFGPGTRLTVL.

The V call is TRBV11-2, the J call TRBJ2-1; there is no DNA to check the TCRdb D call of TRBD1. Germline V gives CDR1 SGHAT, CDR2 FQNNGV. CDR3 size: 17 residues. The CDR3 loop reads CASSLRGQGGIYNEQFF. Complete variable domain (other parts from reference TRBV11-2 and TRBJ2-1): EAGVAQSPRYKIIEKRQSVAFWCNPISGHATLYWYQQILGQGPKLLIQFQNNGVVDDSQLPKDRFSAERLKGVDSTLKIQPAKLEDSAVYLCASSLRGQGGIYNEQFFGPGTRLTVL.

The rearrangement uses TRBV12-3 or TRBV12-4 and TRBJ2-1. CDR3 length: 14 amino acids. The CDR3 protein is CASSFMGLHDEQFF.

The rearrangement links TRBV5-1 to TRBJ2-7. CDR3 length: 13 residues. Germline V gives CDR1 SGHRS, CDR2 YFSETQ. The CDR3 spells CASSLVGSYEQYF.

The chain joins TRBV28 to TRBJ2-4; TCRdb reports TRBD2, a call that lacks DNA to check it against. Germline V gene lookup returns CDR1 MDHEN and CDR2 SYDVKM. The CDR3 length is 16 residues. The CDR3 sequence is CASSLAGEVTKNIQYF.

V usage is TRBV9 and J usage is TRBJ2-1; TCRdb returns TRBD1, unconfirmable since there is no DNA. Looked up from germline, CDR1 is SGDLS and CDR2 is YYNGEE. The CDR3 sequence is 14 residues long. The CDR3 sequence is CASEGDRGYNEQFF.

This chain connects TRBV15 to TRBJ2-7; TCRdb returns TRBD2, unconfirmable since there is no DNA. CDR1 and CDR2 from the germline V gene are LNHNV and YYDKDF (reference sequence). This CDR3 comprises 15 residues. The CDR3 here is CATSRDRTLSYEQYF.

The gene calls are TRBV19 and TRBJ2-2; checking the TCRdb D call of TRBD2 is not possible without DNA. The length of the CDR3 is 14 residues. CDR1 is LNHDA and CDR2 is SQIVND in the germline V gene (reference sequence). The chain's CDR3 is CASSMAAGTGELFF.

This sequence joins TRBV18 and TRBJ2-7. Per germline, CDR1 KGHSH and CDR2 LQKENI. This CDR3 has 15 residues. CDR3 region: CASSPPGGGTYEQYF.

The CDR3 sequence is CASSHRIDPDHSPLHF. The V and J genes are TRBV12-3 or TRBV12-4 and TRBJ1-6. The CDR3 loop spans 16 amino acids.

CDR3: CASRYRRSWIGELFF. V and J are TRBV6-5 and TRBJ2-2. CDR1 and CDR2 (germline): MNHEY, SVGAGI. There are 15 residues in the CDR3.

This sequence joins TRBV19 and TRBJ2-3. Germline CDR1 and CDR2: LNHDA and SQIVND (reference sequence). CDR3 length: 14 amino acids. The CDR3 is CASSIGHSTDTQYF.

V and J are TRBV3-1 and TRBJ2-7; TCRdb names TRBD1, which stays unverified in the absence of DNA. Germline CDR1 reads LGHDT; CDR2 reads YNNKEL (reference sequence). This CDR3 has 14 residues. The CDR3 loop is CASSQAGVSYEQYF.

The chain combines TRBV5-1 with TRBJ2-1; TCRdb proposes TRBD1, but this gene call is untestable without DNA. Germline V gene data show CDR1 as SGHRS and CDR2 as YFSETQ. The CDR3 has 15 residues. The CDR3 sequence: CASSLEGGRGNEQFF.

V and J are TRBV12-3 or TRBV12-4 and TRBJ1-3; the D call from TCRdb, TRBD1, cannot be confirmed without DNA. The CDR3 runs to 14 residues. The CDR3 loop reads CASSFPLSGNTIYF.

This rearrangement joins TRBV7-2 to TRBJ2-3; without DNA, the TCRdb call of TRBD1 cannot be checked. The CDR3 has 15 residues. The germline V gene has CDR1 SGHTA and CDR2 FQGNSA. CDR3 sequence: CASSLNAPAADTQYF.

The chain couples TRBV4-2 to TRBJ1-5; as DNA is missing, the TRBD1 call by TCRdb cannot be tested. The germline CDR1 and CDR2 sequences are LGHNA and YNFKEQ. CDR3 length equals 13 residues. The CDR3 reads CASSQTGEQPQHF.

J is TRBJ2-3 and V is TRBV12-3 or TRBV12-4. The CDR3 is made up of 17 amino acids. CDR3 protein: CASSSRHDHHTTDTQYF.

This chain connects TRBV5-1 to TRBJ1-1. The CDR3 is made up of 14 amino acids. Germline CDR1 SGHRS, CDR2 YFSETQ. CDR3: CASSLFYRNTEAFF. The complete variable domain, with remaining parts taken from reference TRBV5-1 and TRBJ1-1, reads KAGVTQTPRYLIKTRGQQVTLSCSPISGHRSVSWYQQTPGQGLQFLFEYFSETQRNKGNFPGRFSGRQFSNSRSEMNVSTLELGDSALYLCASSLFYRNTEAFFGQGTRLTVV.

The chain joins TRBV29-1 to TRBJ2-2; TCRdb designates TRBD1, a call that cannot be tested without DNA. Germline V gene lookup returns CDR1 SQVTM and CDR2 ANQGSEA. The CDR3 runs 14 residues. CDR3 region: CSVPGRTNTGELFF.

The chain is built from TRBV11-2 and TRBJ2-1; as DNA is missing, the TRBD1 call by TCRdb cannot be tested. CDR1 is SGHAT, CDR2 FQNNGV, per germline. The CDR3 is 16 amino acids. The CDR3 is CASSLSGTEHYNEQFF.

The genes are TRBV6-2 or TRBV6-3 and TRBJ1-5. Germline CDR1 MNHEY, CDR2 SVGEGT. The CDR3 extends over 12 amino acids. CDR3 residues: CASHDSNQPQHF.

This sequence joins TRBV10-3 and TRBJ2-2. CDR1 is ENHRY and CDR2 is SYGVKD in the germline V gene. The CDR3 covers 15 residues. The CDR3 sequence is CAISDGIGRTGELFF.

The chain's CDR3 is CASSAKWQSPNNEQFF. The chain links TRBV18 to TRBJ2-1. The CDR3 contains 16 residues. CDR1 is KGHSH, CDR2 LQKENI, per germline.

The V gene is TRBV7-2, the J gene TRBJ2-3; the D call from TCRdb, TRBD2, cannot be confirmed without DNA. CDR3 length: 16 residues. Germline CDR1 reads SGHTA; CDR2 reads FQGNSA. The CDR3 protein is CASSLKSGGGTDTQYF.

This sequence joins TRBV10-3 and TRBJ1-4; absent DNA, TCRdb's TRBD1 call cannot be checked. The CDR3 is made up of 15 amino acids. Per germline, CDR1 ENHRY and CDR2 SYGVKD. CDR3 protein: CAARTGAATNEKLFF.

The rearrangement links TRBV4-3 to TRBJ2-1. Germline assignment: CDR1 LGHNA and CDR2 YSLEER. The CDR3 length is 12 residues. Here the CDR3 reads CASSQIPQEQFF.

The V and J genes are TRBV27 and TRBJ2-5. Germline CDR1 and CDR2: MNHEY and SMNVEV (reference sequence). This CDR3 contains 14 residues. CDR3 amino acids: CASSYGSQRETQYF.

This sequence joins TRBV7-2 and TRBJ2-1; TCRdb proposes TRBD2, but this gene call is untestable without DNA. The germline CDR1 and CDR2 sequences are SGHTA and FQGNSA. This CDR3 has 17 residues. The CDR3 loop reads CASSLTLAGGPRGEQFF.